The 28 T cell receptor beta chains presented below share a single source sample, sequenced in a study of blood T cell repertoires in COVID-19. Profiling relied on immunoSEQ multiplex PCR, and the TCRdb table lists in-frame clones only, not all of them. The sample has about 270,000 clones, 90% seen once. Sequencing was performed on PBMCs or T cells enriched from blood (not recorded which). The receptors originated from a woman younger than 45 with acute COVID-19.

This clone was seen once. The gene calls are TRBV6-5 and TRBJ2-7; 7 positions agree with TRBD1. The CDR3 sequence is 15 residues long. Germline CDR1 is MNHEY and CDR2 is SVGAGI. V was clipped by 2 bases and J by 4 bases; unmatched bases: 8. The CDR3 loop reads CASSYEFDRVYEQYF. The DNA for the CDR3 is TGTGCCAGCAGTTACGAATTCGACAGGGTTTACGAGCAGTACTTC.

In DNA form, the CDR3 reads TGTGCCAGCAGCTCCGGACAGGGGAACAATTCACCCCTCCACTTT. This gives the protein CASSSGQGNNSPLHF. V gene TRBV7-9 combines with J gene TRBJ1-6, with 9 bases identical to TRBD1. Germline CDR1 is SEHNR and CDR2 is FQNEAQ (reference sequence). This CDR3 has 15 residues. V lost 4 bases to trimming and J lost 7 bases; unmatched junction nucleotides: 5.

The chain employs TRBV4-1 and TRBJ2-3; no definite D call. V lost 2 bases, J lost 0 bases, and 9 bases lay in between. CDR3 length: 15 amino acids. CDR1 MGHRA and CDR2 YSYEKL come from the germline V gene. The CDR3 sequence: CASSQQSSSTDTQYF. The CDR3 DNA reads as TGCGCCAGCAGCCAACAGTCTTCTAGCACAGATACGCAGTATTTT.

V gene TRBV24-1 combines with J gene TRBJ2-1; TRBD2 matches 13 bases. Germline CDR1 is KGHDR and CDR2 is SFDVKD. The V gene end was trimmed by 6 bases and the J gene end by 7 bases; junction bases not matched to a gene: 2. The CDR3 is made up of 14 amino acids. This CDR3 is CATSTSGRGNEQFF. The CDR3 nucleotides read TGTGCCACCAGTACTAGCGGGAGGGGGAATGAGCAGTTCTTC.

In its sample, this clone was seen once. As DNA, the CDR3 is TGTGCCAGCAGCTTCGGGACAGGGTACAATGAGCAGTTCTTC. It yields the protein CASSFGTGYNEQFF. The V call is TRBV11-3, the J call TRBJ2-1, with 9 bases aligning to TRBD1. Germline V gene data show CDR1 as SGHNT and CDR2 as YENEEA. J gave up 4 bases and V 3 bases, and 1 base lay outside the gene matches. There are 14 residues in the CDR3.

The rearrangement links TRBV11-2 to TRBJ2-6; 8 nucleotides match TRBD1. Germline values: CDR1 SGHAT, CDR2 FQNNGV. The CDR3 totals 19 residues. The V segment lost 4 bases and the J segment 0 bases; nucleotides outside the gene matches: 11. Written as DNA, the CDR3 is TGTGCCAGCAGCTCCGCTCCGGGACAGGAAACCTCTGGGGCCAACGTCCTGACTTTC. This translates into CASSSAPGQETSGANVLTF.

The V gene is TRBV27, the J gene TRBJ2-7; tentatively, D is TRBD1 (7 bases). The CDR3 extends over 15 amino acids. The V and J ends lost 5 bases and 3 bases respectively, with 17 bases between them. Germline loops: CDR1 MNHEY, CDR2 SMNVEV (reference sequence). The CDR3 coding sequence is TGTGCCAGCAGTCCCCTTGCGGGACAGAGCTACGAGCAGTACTTC. Translating it yields CASSPLAGQSYEQYF.

This CDR3 reads CASSLAGMNQPQHF. CDR3 in DNA: TGTGCCAGCAGTTTGGCAGGGATGAATCAGCCCCAGCATTTT. The chain uses TRBV27 and TRBJ1-5; possible D gene TRBD1, 5 bases. This CDR3 contains 14 residues. Germline loops: CDR1 MNHEY, CDR2 SMNVEV (reference sequence). V was pared by 3 bases and J by 4 bases, with 10 bases between.

The V gene is TRBV28, the J gene TRBJ2-7, with D unresolved. Germline V lookup: CDR1 MDHEN, CDR2 SYDVKM. Trimming stripped 6 bases from V and 6 bases from J, with 9 bases between. CDR3 length equals 11 residues. In DNA form, the CDR3 reads TGTGCCAGCAGCCCGGGTGGCGAGCAGTACTTC. Its protein is CASSPGGEQYF.

This sequence joins TRBV24-1 and TRBJ2-3, with TRBD2 identical over 8 bases. Germline CDR1 KGHDR, CDR2 SFDVKD. This CDR3 is built from 17 residues. The J segment lost 6 bases and the V segment lost 5 bases, leaving 15 bases of the junction unmatched. Here the CDR3 reads CATSAARSGRWVDTQYF. CDR3 in DNA: TGTGCCACCAGTGCCGCAAGGAGCGGGAGATGGGTCGATACGCAGTATTTT.

This clone turned up a few times. The chain joins TRBV7-9 to TRBJ2-7; 7 bases line up with TRBD1. V lost 4 bases to trimming and J lost 3 bases; unmatched junction nucleotides: 6. CDR1 is SEHNR and CDR2 is FQNEAQ in the germline V gene (reference sequence). The CDR3 runs 14 residues. CDR3 sequence: CASSSTGVFYEQYF. The CDR3 DNA reads TGTGCCAGCAGCTCCACAGGGGTTTTCTACGAGCAGTACTTC.

This clone was counted a single time. This chain joins TRBV5-5 and TRBJ2-6; D perhaps matches TRBD1 (5 bases). With 2 bases removed from V and 0 bases from J, the gap between germline ends came to 18 bases. CDR1 and CDR2 from the germline V gene are SGHKS and YYEKEE (reference sequence). The CDR3 runs 19 residues. The CDR3 here is CASSFLAGQITSGANVLTF. The CDR3, as DNA: TGTGCCAGCAGCTTCCTGGCAGGGCAAATCACCTCTGGGGCCAACGTCCTGACTTTC.

The V and J genes are TRBV28 and TRBJ1-5; the match to TRBD1 covers 8 bases. Germline CDR1 is MDHEN and CDR2 is SYDVKM. CDR3 length equals 17 residues. With V trimmed by 3 bases and J by 6 bases, 13 bases remained unmatched. CDR3 residues: CASSLEGGRGLFQPQHF. The DNA for the CDR3 is TGTGCCAGCAGTTTGGAGGGGGGCAGGGGGCTGTTTCAGCCCCAGCATTTT.

The CDR3 protein is CASSLLGQNYNEQFF. The DNA of the CDR3 is TGTGCCAGCAGCTTACTTGGGCAGAACTACAATGAGCAGTTCTTC. The chain links TRBV7-3 to TRBJ2-1; D remains ambiguous. This CDR3 has 15 residues. Trimming shortened V by 2 bases and J by 3 bases, and 11 bases separated the two germline ends. Germline lookup yields CDR1 SGHTA and CDR2 FQGTGA.

The chain combines TRBV6-2 or TRBV6-3 with TRBJ2-1; 7 positions agree with TRBD2. From germline, CDR1 is MNHEY and CDR2 SVGEGT. The CDR3 is 16 amino acids. Germline trimming cut 0 bases from V and 5 bases from J; bases unmatched to any gene: 7. CDR3 coding DNA: TGTGCCAGCAGTTACTCGATCGGACTAGGAGACAATGAGCAGTTCTTC. Translating it yields CASSYSIGLGDNEQFF.

This clone was seen just once. The chain recombines TRBV24-1 with TRBJ2-1; 8 nucleotides line up with TRBD2. CDR1 is KGHDR, CDR2 SFDVKD, per germline. J gave up 7 bases and V 8 bases, and 9 bases lay outside the gene matches. The CDR3 spans 14 residues. This CDR3 reads CATKGSGDWNEQFF. The CDR3 coding sequence is TGTGCCACCAAGGGTAGCGGGGATTGGAATGAGCAGTTCTTC.

As concerns this clone: One end of the junction fails to match germline, which may point to a read error. The chain links TRBV19 to TRBJ2-1, with 14 bases fitting TRBD2. The CDR3 extends over 19 amino acids. Germline CDR1 LNHDA, CDR2 SQIVND (reference sequence). For the CDR3, the DNA is TGTGCCAGCCGCCTCAGGGGCGGACTAGCGGGAGGTTCCTCCAATGAGCAGTTCTTC. This gives the protein CASRLRGGLAGGSSNEQFF.

The gene calls are TRBV4-1 and TRBJ2-7, with a weak D call TRBD1 (5 bases). Trimming took 5 bases from V and 6 from J, leaving 17 bases between them. The CDR3 runs to 14 residues. In germline, CDR1 is MGHRA, CDR2 YSYEKL. In DNA form, the CDR3 reads TGCGCCAGCAGCACCGACAGCCTTCTCTTCGAGCAGTACTTC. It yields the protein CASSTDSLLFEQYF.

The chain carries TRBV19 and TRBJ2-1, with 12 bases lining up with TRBD2. This CDR3 has 16 amino acids. Looked up from germline, CDR1 is LNHDA and CDR2 is SQIVND (reference sequence). With 2 bases clipped from V and 7 bases from J, the junction kept 6 bases outside the gene matches. This CDR3 is CASSILLAGGRNEQFF. The CDR3 DNA follows: TGTGCCAGTAGTATATTACTAGCGGGAGGTAGGAATGAGCAGTTCTTC.

The genes are TRBV28 and TRBJ2-3; D possibly corresponds to TRBD2 (5 bases). Trimming removed 3 bases from V and 4 bases from J, with 8 bases in between. This CDR3 comprises 13 residues. From germline, CDR1 is MDHEN and CDR2 SYDVKM. Here the CDR3 DNA reads TGTGCCAGCAGTTTCGGGGTGGCAGATACGCAGTATTTT. This gives the protein CASSFGVADTQYF.

The CDR3 loop reads CASSTSRTGDTDTQYF. In DNA, the CDR3 is TGTGCCAGCAGCACCTCTCGGACAGGGGACACAGATACGCAGTATTTT. The chain recombines TRBV9 with TRBJ2-3, with 9 bases that match TRBD1. V shed 4 bases and J 2 bases; nucleotides not matched to a gene: 8. This CDR3 has 16 amino acids. Germline V gives CDR1 SGDLS, CDR2 YYNGEE.

This clone occurred once. The chain is built from TRBV15 and TRBJ2-7; 9 nucleotides line up with TRBD1. V gave up 8 bases and J gave up 7 bases; unmatched junction bases: 12. The CDR3 spans 14 residues. Germline loops: CDR1 LNHNV, CDR2 YYDKDF (reference sequence). The CDR3 sequence: CATATGTGFDEQYF. CDR3 nucleotides: TGTGCCACCGCAACCGGGACAGGGTTTGATGAGCAGTACTTC.

The chain employs TRBV15 and TRBJ2-2; the match to TRBD2 covers 8 bases. The V gene's germline CDR1 is LNHNV and CDR2 YYDKDF (reference sequence). V gave up 0 bases and J gave up 2 bases; unmatched junction bases: 8. The length of the CDR3 is 18 residues. The CDR3, as DNA: TGTGCCACCAGCAGAGATCTGGCTAGCGGGCTTAACACCGGGGAGCTGTTTTTT. It encodes CATSRDLASGLNTGELFF.

This chain joins TRBV2 and TRBJ2-1, with D maybe TRBD2 (6 bases). Trimming left V 11 bases short and J 6 bases short, with 14 bases between. Germline CDR1 is SNHLY and CDR2 is FYNNEI. The CDR3 totals 12 residues. This chain's CDR3 is CARRRESNEQFF. The CDR3 DNA sequence: TGTGCCCGGCGACGGGAGTCCAATGAGCAGTTCTTC. The complete variable domain, with remaining parts taken from reference TRBV2 and TRBJ2-1, reads EPEVTQTPSHQVTQMGQEVILRCVPISNHLYFYWYRQILGQKVEFLVSFYNNEISEKSEIFDDQFSVERPDGSNFTLKIRSTKLEDSAMYFCARRRESNEQFFGPGTRLTVL.

The V gene is TRBV4-1, the J gene TRBJ1-1, with TRBD1 identical over 11 bases. Germline-derived CDR1 and CDR2 are MGHRA and YSYEKL. Germline trimming cut 1 base from V and 7 bases from J; bases unmatched to any gene: 17. There are 19 residues in the CDR3. The CDR3 DNA follows: TGCGCCAGCAGCCAAGGATTGCCAATTTCCGGGACAGGGGGGGATGAAGCTTTCTTT. Translated: CASSQGLPISGTGGDEAFF.

The V and J genes are TRBV19 and TRBJ2-3; tentative D call: TRBD2 (6 bases). The CDR3 length is 15 residues. Germline CDR1 is LNHDA and CDR2 is SQIVND (reference sequence). V lost 1 base to trimming and J lost 5 bases, with 13 bases between them. Here the CDR3 DNA reads TGTGCCAGTAGTATAGTAGGGTGGAGGGAAGATACGCAGTATTTT. This sequence encodes CASSIVGWREDTQYF.

The J gene is TRBJ2-1, the V gene TRBV6-2 or TRBV6-3, with 7 bases fitting TRBD1. The germline V gene has CDR1 MNHEY and CDR2 SVGEGT. After removal of 0 bases from V and 6 bases from J, the junction contained 11 bases not matched to a gene. The CDR3 sequence is 17 residues long. The CDR3 coding sequence is TGTGCCAGCAGTTACTCGATACAGGGGTCAGGGGGCAATGAGCAGTTCTTC. Translated: CASSYSIQGSGGNEQFF.

Of note for this clone: This probably arose from a read error, given a far larger clone one base away. The chain couples TRBV10-3 to TRBJ2-1, with 11 bases aligning to TRBD1. This CDR3 is 15 amino acids long. Germline V gives CDR1 ENHRY, CDR2 SYGVKD. V lost 3 bases and J lost 3; bases outside the gene matches: 1. The CDR3 sequence is CAISDGTGGYNEQFF. CDR3 DNA sequence: TGTGCCATCAGTGACGGGACAGGGGGCTACAATGAGCAGTTCTTC.